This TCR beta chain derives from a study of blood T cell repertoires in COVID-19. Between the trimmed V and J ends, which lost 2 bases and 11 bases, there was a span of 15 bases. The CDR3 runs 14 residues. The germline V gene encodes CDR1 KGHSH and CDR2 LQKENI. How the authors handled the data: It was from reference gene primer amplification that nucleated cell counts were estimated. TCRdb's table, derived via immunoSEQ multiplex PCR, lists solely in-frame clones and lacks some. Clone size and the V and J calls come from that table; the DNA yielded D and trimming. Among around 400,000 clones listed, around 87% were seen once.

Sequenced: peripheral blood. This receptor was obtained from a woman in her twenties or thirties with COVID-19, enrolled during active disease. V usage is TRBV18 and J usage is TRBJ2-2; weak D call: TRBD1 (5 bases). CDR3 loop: CASSPVGRGRELFF. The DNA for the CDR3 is TGTGCCAGCTCACCAGTGGGAAGGGGTCGTGAGCTGTTTTTT.